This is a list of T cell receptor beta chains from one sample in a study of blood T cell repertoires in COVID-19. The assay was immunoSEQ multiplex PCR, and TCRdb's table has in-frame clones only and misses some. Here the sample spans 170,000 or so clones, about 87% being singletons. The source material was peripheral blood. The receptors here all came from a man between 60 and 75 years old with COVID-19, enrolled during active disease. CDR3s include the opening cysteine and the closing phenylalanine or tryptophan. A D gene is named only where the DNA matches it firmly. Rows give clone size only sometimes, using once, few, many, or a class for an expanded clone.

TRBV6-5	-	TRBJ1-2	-	CASSRTDNNYGYTF	TGTGCCAGCAGTAGGACAGATAACAACTATGGCTACACCTTC
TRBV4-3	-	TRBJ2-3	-	CASSQDSIRGDTQYF	TGCGCCAGCAGCCAAGATTCTATTCGGGGAGATACGCAGTATTTT
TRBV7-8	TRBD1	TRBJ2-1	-	CASSKIDRGLHGEQFF	TGTGCCAGCAGCAAGATAGACAGGGGGCTCCACGGGGAGCAGTTCTTC
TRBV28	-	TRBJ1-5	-	CASSFIDTVSNQPQHF	TGTGCCAGCAGCTTCATTGACACCGTTAGCAATCAGCCCCAGCATTTT
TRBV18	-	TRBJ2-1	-	CASSPLREEQFF	TGTGCCAGCTCACCATTGCGGGAAGAGCAGTTCTTC
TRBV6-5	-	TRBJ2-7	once	CASSYTFGGPYEQYF	TGTGCCAGCAGTTACACTTTCGGGGGGCCCTACGAGCAGTACTTC
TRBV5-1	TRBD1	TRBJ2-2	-	CASSRDSTGELFF	TGCGCCAGCAGTAGGGACAGCACCGGGGAGCTGTTTTTT
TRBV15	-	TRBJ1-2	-	CATSNGPGNYGYTF	TGTGCCACCAGCAACGGGCCGGGGAACTATGGCTACACCTTC
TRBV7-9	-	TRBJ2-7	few	CASSQYNSYEQYF	TGTGCCAGCAGCCAGTACAACTCCTACGAGCAGTACTTC
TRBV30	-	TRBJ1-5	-	CAWSVLYSNQPQHF	TGTGCCTGGAGTGTATTATATAGCAATCAGCCCCAGCATTTT
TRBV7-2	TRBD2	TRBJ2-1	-	CASSLGMSSGRSYNEQFF	TGTGCCAGCAGCTTAGGTATGAGTAGCGGGAGGTCCTACAATGAGCAGTTCTTC
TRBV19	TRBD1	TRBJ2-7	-	CASSTKGGDRVHEQYF	TGTGCCAGTAGTACAAAGGGGGGGGACAGGGTCCACGAGCAGTACTTC
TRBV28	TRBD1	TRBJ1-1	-	CASRKDRERGTEAFF	TGTGCCAGCAGAAAAGACAGGGAACGAGGGACTGAAGCTTTCTTT
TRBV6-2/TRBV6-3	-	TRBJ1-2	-	CASSYSVFSNRVRYGYTF	TGTGCCAGCAGTTACTCGGTTTTTTCAAACAGGGTTAGATATGGCTACACCTTC
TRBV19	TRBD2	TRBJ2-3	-	CASRQEGLASADTQYF	TGTGCCAGCCGACAAGAGGGACTAGCGAGCGCAGATACGCAGTATTTT
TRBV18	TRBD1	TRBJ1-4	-	CASSPSLGTGTEKLFF	TGTGCCAGCTCACCATCATTGGGGACAGGGACTGAAAAACTGTTTTTT
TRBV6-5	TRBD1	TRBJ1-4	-	CASGRTGRREKLFF	TGTGCCAGCGGGAGGACAGGGCGGCGTGAAAAACTGTTTTTT
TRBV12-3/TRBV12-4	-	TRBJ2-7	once	CASSGSGSEQYF	TGTGCCAGCAGTGGATCAGGGTCCGAGCAGTACTTC
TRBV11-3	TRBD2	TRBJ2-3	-	CASSLPGTSGDTQYF	TGTGCCAGCAGCTTACCCGGGACTAGCGGAGATACGCAGTATTTT
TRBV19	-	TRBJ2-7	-	CASSFSSSAEQYF	TGTGCCAGTAGTTTCTCGTCTAGTGCCGAGCAGTACTTC
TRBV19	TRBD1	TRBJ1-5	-	CASTGQPNQPQHF	TGTGCCAGTACGGGACAGCCCAATCAGCCCCAGCATTTT
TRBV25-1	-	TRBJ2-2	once	CASSEYSNTGELFF	TGTGCCAGCAGTGAATACAGTAACACCGGGGAGCTGTTTTTT